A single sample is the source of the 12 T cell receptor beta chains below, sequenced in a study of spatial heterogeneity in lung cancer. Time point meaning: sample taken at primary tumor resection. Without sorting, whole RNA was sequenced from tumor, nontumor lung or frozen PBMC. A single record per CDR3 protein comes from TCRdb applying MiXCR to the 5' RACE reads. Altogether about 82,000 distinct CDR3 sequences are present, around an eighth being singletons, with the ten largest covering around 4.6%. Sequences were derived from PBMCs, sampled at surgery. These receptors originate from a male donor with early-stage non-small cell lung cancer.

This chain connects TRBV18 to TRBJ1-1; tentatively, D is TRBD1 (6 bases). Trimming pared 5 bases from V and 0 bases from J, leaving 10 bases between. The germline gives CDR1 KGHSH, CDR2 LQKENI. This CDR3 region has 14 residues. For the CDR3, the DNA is TGTGCCAGCTCAGTGGACAGAATGAACACTGAAGCTTTCTTT. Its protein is CASSVDRMNTEAFF. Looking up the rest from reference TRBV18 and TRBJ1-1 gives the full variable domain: NAGVMQNPRHLVRRRGQEARLRCSPMKGHSHVYWYRQLPEEGLKFMVYLQKENIIDESGMPKERFSAEFPKEGPSILRIQQVVRGDSAAYFCASSVDRMNTEAFFGQGTRLTVV.

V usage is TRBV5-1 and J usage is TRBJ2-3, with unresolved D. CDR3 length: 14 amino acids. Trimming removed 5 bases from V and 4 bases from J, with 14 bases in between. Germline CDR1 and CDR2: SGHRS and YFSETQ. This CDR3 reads CASSNIQGADTQYF. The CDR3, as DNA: TGCGCCAGCAGTAACATCCAAGGAGCAGATACGCAGTATTTT.

The DNA of the CDR3 is TGTGCCAGCAGCCAAGAGAGGGCGGAGGGTAACTATGGCTACACCTTC. It is translated as CASSQERAEGNYGYTF. This chain connects TRBV3-1 to TRBJ1-2; D is unresolved. The germline V and J ends were trimmed by 0 bases and 1 base, with 12 bases remaining between them. CDR3 length: 16 residues. Germline loops: CDR1 LGHDT, CDR2 YNNKEL (reference sequence).

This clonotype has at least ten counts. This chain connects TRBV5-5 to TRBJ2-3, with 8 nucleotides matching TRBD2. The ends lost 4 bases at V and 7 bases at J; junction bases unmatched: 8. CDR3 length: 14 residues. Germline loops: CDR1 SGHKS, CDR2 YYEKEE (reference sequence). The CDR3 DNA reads TGTGCCAGCAGCCAGGATATAGCGGGAAATACGCAGTATTTT. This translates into CASSQDIAGNTQYF.

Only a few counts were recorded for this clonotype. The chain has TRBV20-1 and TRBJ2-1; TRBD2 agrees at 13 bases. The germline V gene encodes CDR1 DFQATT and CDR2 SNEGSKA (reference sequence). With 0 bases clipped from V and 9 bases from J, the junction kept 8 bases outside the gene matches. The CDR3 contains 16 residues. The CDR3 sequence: CSARDGGLAGMAEQFF. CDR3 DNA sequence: TGCAGTGCTAGAGATGGGGGACTAGCGGGAATGGCTGAGCAGTTCTTC.

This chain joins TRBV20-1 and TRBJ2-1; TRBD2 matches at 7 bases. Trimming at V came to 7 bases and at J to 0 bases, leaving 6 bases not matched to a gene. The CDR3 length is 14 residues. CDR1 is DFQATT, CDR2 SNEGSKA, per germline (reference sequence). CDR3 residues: CSVLAESSYNEQFF. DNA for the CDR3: TGCAGTGTCCTAGCGGAGAGCTCCTACAATGAGCAGTTCTTC.

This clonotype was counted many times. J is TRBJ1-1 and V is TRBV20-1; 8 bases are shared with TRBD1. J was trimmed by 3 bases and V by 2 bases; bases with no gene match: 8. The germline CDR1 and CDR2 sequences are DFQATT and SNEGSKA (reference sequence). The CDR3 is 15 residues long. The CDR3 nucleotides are TGCAGTGCTAGACAGGGGGCTGGGACGGACACTGAAGCTTTCTTT. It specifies CSARQGAGTDTEAFF.

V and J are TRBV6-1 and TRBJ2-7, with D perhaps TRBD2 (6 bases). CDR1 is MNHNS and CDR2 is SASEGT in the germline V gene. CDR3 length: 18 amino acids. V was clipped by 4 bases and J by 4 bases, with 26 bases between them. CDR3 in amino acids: CASSVGLPGSELGYEQYF. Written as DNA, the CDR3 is TGTGCCAGCAGTGTAGGCCTACCCGGGAGTGAGTTGGGGTACGAGCAGTACTTC.

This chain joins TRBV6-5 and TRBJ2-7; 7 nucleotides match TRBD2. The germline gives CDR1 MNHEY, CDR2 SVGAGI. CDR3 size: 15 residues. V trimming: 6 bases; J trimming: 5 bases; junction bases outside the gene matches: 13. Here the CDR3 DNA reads TGTGCCAGCAGGTCCCGGAGGGGCGGGAGCAACGAGCAGTACTTC. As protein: CASRSRRGGSNEQYF.

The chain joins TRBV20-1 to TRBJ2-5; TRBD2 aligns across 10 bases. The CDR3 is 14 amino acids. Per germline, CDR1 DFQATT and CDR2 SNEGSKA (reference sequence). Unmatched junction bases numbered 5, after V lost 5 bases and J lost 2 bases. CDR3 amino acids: CSAGSSGGQETQYF. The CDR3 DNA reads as TGCAGTGCTGGATCTAGCGGGGGACAAGAGACCCAGTACTTC.

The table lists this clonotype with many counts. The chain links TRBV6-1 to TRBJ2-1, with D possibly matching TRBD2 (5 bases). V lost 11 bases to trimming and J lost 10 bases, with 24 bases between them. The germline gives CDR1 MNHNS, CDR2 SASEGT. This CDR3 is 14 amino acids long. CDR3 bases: TGTGCCGCATTTCCAGGACTGGATCCGGGGGAGCAGTTCTTC. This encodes CAAFPGLDPGEQFF.

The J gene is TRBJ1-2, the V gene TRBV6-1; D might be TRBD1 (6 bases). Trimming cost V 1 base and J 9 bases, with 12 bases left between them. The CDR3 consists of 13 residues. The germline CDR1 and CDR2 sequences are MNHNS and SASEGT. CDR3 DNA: TGTGCCAGCAGTGAAGACAGGGCGAGTAGCTACACCTTC. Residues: CASSEDRASSYTF.